This record looks at one T cell receptor (beta chain) sequence and its context. This entry belongs to a study of blood T cell repertoires in COVID-19. Study details: Spain, Italy and the United States supplied samples that represented acute and convalescent COVID-19. Nucleic acid was either cDNA or gDNA, and it came from T cells, B-cell-depleted T cells, or PBMCs.

Original analysis: Estimation of nucleated cell counts relied on the amplification of reference gene primers. Libraries were prepared by immunoSEQ multiplex PCR; TCRdb keeps only in-frame clonotypes and omits some of them. For V, J and clone size, that table is used; D and trimming come from the DNA. The data contain over 20,000 clones, about 86% of them singletons. Looked up from germline, CDR1 is LGHDT and CDR2 is YNNKEL (reference sequence). This CDR3 has 14 residues. Trimming left V 4 bases short and J 14 bases short, with 22 bases between. The chain carries TRBV3-1 (or the pseudogene TRBV3-2) and TRBJ2-3; weak D call: TRBD2 (5 bases). Sequencing used peripheral blood. The TCR sequence derives from an older man with acute or convalescent COVID-19. This CDR3 is CASSPAYGLSAWYF. For the CDR3, the DNA is TGTGCCAGCAGCCCAGCCTATGGACTCAGCGCTTGGTATTTT.